This T cell receptor (beta chain) stems from a study of blood T cell repertoires in COVID-19. Libraries were prepared by immunoSEQ multiplex PCR; TCRdb keeps only in-frame clonotypes and omits some of them. Among approximately 220,000 clones listed, 81% were seen once. This CDR3 has 14 residues. Germline CDR1 and CDR2: SGHRS and YFSETQ. Trimming removed 9 bases from V and 2 bases from J, with 16 bases in between. Sequenced sample: peripheral blood. The TCR originated in a woman of 80 years or more with acute or convalescent COVID-19. The chain uses TRBV5-1 and TRBJ2-3, with a tentative D call TRBD2 (5 bases). Here the CDR3 DNA reads TGCGCCACCTCGAGGGCAGGCGCCACAGATACGCAGTATTTT. Translated: CATSRAGATDTQYF.